The TCR beta chain under discussion was sequenced for a study of cytomegalovirus exposure and HLA in healthy donors. About the study: Among a few hundred genotyped donors, around 81% fell in the Caucasian-associated ancestry cluster. Study-level results: Later analysis showed most CMV-associated TCR beta chains appearing HLA-restricted. When analyzed later, a missense DCLRE1C variant was found to be linked to TCR beta V- and J-gene trimming.

In germline, CDR1 is SGHDT, CDR2 YYEEEE. The CDR3 has 16 amino acids. V was clipped by 1 base and J by 6 bases; unmatched bases: 6. Primers for the PCR totalled 60 Vbeta and 13 Jbeta. As processed by the authors: A later analysis tallied 80 million or so unique TCR beta chains, around 9.9 million of them shared. Repertoires were generated with immunoSEQ multiplex PCR, while TCRdb's copy carries only in-frame clones and drops some. Clone size and V and J calls were adopted from that table, with D and trimming inferred from the DNA. Seen here are fewer than 200,000 clones, 78% observed once, and the top ten hold approximately 2.6%. For this clone: What it recognizes is unknown.

The chain combines TRBV5-6 with TRBJ2-2; 10 positions agree with TRBD2. Sequencing was done on a sample of PBMCs. This clonotype was obtained from a female donor in good health and CMV-seronegative. Here the CDR3 DNA reads TGTGCCAGCAGCTTGTCAGCGGGGGGGCAGGCCGGGGAGCTGTTTTTT. Translating it yields CASSLSAGGQAGELFF.